The 30 T cell receptor beta chains in this list originate from one sample, sequenced in a study of T-cell reconstitution after alpha-beta-depleted transplantation in children. Preparation of the TCRbeta library used unique molecular identifiers. Via MiXCR, TCRdb re-called the PCR reads, giving one row per CDR3 protein. The table lists 380,000 or so distinct CDR3 sequences, approximately 12% of them singletons. Sample: PBMCs, taken from the stem cell graft. The receptors stem from a human donor who donated a stem cell graft to a child with Fanconi anemia.

J is TRBJ2-3 and V is TRBV2; TRBD1 is a possible D gene (6 bases). The CDR3 has 16 residues. The V end was cut by 4 bases, the J end by 0 bases, with 14 bases between. CDR1 SNHLY and CDR2 FYNNEI come from the germline V gene. For the CDR3, the DNA is TGTGCCAGCAGTGGGCCGGACAGAGCGAGCACAGATACGCAGTATTTT. Its translation is CASSGPDRASTDTQYF.

V is TRBV6-5 and J is TRBJ1-2, with a weak D call TRBD1 (5 bases). This CDR3 spans 13 amino acids. V was cut by 4 bases and J by 8 bases, with 14 bases left in between. The germline V gene encodes CDR1 MNHEY and CDR2 SVGAGI. CDR3 in amino acids: CASSSPGGEGYTF. The DNA of the CDR3 is TGTGCCAGCAGTTCCCCTGGGGGGGAAGGCTACACCTTC.

This clonotype was seen a few times. The chain recombines TRBV4-3 with TRBJ1-2; D perhaps matches TRBD1 (5 bases). This CDR3 region has 19 residues. The germline V gene has CDR1 LGHNA and CDR2 YSLEER. V dropped 1 base and J dropped 4 bases, with 25 bases sitting between them. CDR3 loop: CASSQALVRTMGSLYGYTF. In DNA form, the CDR3 reads TGCGCCAGCAGCCAAGCCCTCGTTCGGACAATGGGTTCTCTCTATGGCTACACCTTC.

This chain connects TRBV7-3 to TRBJ1-1; 9 nucleotides agree with TRBD1. The ends lost 5 bases at V and 5 bases at J; junction bases unmatched: 3. Germline V CDR1 and CDR2: SGHTA, FQGTGA. The CDR3 sequence is 13 residues long. The CDR3 nucleotides read TGTGCCAGCAGCGACAGGGGGATAACTGAAGCTTTCTTT. The encoded protein is CASSDRGITEAFF.

V and J are TRBV12-3 or TRBV12-4 and TRBJ1-2; D not resolved. The V end lost 2 bases, the J end lost 6 bases, and 7 bases lay between the germline ends. This CDR3 has 12 residues. The DNA of the CDR3 is TGTGCCAGCAGTTTAAGGCCTGATGGCTACACCTTC. Translation: CASSLRPDGYTF.

In its sample, this clonotype was seen a few times. The chain has TRBV24-1 and TRBJ1-1; 7 nucleotides align to TRBD1. Germline V gene lookup returns CDR1 KGHDR and CDR2 SFDVKD. Germline trimming cut 6 bases from V and 5 bases from J; bases unmatched to any gene: 11. CDR3 length: 15 amino acids. The CDR3 region is CATSPGRGGHTEAFF. CDR3 coding DNA: TGTGCCACCAGTCCTGGGAGAGGGGGCCATACTGAAGCTTTCTTT.

This clonotype was recorded a few times. The chain uses TRBV5-1 and TRBJ1-3, with D maybe TRBD1 (6 bases). V lost 2 bases to trimming and J lost 3 bases, with 9 bases between them. Looked up from germline, CDR1 is SGHRS and CDR2 is YFSETQ. This CDR3 is 14 amino acids long. The CDR3 is CASSLGTFGNTIYF. The DNA of the CDR3 is TGCGCCAGCAGCTTAGGGACATTTGGAAACACCATATATTTT.

The chain links TRBV11-2 to TRBJ1-4, with D possibly being TRBD1 (5 bases). V was clipped by 3 bases and J by 3 bases, with 11 bases between them. The CDR3 covers 15 residues. CDR1 is SGHAT and CDR2 is FQNNGV in the germline V gene. The CDR3 loop is CASSFRGEANEKLFF. The CDR3 DNA reads TGTGCCAGCAGCTTTCGAGGGGAGGCTAATGAAAAACTGTTTTTT.

This clonotype has only a few counts. The chain is built from TRBV27 and TRBJ1-2; D might be TRBD1 (6 bases). The CDR3 runs to 16 residues. Deletions cut 4 bases from V and 3 bases from J, with 18 bases between. CDR1 is MNHEY and CDR2 is SMNVEV in the germline V gene (reference sequence). CDR3 nucleotide sequence: TGTGCCAGCAGTTCTCACCTCTCTGGGGGCTACTATGGCTACACCTTC. Protein sequence: CASSSHLSGGYYGYTF.

There are many counts of this clonotype. The rearrangement joins TRBV9 to TRBJ2-5; D not resolved. V lost 0 bases and J 0 bases, leaving 15 bases between the germline ends. CDR1 and CDR2 from the germline V gene are SGDLS and YYNGEE. The CDR3 extends over 17 amino acids. CDR3 in amino acids: CASSVVGGRTYQETQYF. As DNA, the CDR3 is TGTGCCAGCAGCGTAGTCGGTGGACGAACTTACCAAGAGACCCAGTACTTC.

V usage is TRBV27 and J usage is TRBJ2-1; 9 positions match TRBD2. The CDR3 loop spans 16 amino acids. V was pared by 0 bases and J by 7 bases, with 7 bases of the junction left unmatched. Germline lookup yields CDR1 MNHEY and CDR2 SMNVEV (reference sequence). Here the CDR3 DNA reads TGTGCCAGCAGTTTATCCCCGGGACTAGCATTAAATGAGCAGTTCTTC. As protein: CASSLSPGLALNEQFF.

This clonotype has a handful of counts. CDR3 protein: CASSQTRFNYGYTF. The CDR3 DNA reads TGCGCCAGCAGCCAAACCCGGTTTAACTATGGCTACACCTTC. The chain combines TRBV4-3 with TRBJ1-2; D is uncertain. CDR1 and CDR2 (germline): LGHNA, YSLEER. V was shortened by 2 bases and J by 1 base, with 8 bases between the two germline ends. This CDR3 spans 14 amino acids.

This clonotype was recorded at least ten times. The genes are TRBV6-2 or TRBV6-3 and TRBJ1-2; no firm D call. Germline values: CDR1 MNHEY, CDR2 SVGEGT. The CDR3 length is 13 residues. Trimming left V 0 bases short and J 6 bases short, with 8 bases between. As DNA, the CDR3 is TGTGCCAGCAGTTACTCGCCAGGAGATGGCTACACCTTC. Protein sequence: CASSYSPGDGYTF.

The genes are TRBV5-1 and TRBJ2-2; tentatively, D is TRBD1 or TRBD2 (5 bases each). Per germline, CDR1 SGHRS and CDR2 YFSETQ. This CDR3 has 14 amino acids. Trimming took 6 bases from V and 4 from J, leaving 13 bases between them. The CDR3 nucleotides are TGCGCCAGCAATGAGGGGACGAGCACCGGGGAGCTGTTTTTT. This sequence encodes CASNEGTSTGELFF.

J is TRBJ2-2 and V is TRBV13; no definite D call. The CDR3 totals 13 residues. Per the germline V gene, CDR1 is PRHDT and CDR2 is FYEKMQ (reference sequence). Trimming left V 1 base short and J 7 bases short, with 7 bases between. The CDR3 loop is CASSLVRNGELFF. DNA for the CDR3: TGTGCCAGCAGCTTAGTAAGGAACGGGGAGCTGTTTTTT.

This clonotype was observed a few times. V and J are TRBV6-4 and TRBJ1-1; possibly TRBD1 for D (5 bases). Trimming cost V 6 bases and J 2 bases, with 28 bases left between them. Germline V lookup: CDR1 MRHNA, CDR2 SNTAGT. The CDR3 spans 19 residues. In nucleotides, the CDR3 is TGTGCCAGCAGCCGCGTAAGCATACGACCGGGACGGCCAAACACTGAAGCTTTCTTT. Translation gives CASSRVSIRPGRPNTEAFF.

This clonotype was counted ten times or more. The chain combines TRBV20-1 with TRBJ1-3; 7 nucleotides line up with TRBD1. V dropped 6 bases and J dropped 0; count of bases not matched to a gene: 5. Germline assignment: CDR1 DFQATT and CDR2 SNEGSKA (reference sequence). The CDR3 consists of 14 residues. CDR3 nucleotide sequence: TGCAGTGCCAGGGGGACAGCCTCTGGAAACACCATATATTTT. It translates to CSARGTASGNTIYF.

This sequence joins TRBV5-1 and TRBJ1-6; D unresolved. The CDR3 is made up of 13 amino acids. Germline CDR1 reads SGHRS; CDR2 reads YFSETQ. Between the trimmed V and J ends, which lost 4 bases and 5 bases, there was a span of 7 bases. CDR3 in DNA: TGCGCCAGCAGCACGACTGATAATTCACCCCTCCACTTT. Translated, it gives CASSTTDNSPLHF. Full variable domain (missing parts from reference TRBV5-1 and TRBJ1-6): KAGVTQTPRYLIKTRGQQVTLSCSPISGHRSVSWYQQTPGQGLQFLFEYFSETQRNKGNFPGRFSGRQFSNSRSEMNVSTLELGDSALYLCASSTTDNSPLHFGNGTRLTVT.

The V gene is TRBV2, the J gene TRBJ2-1; possible D gene TRBD1, 5 bases. The germline gives CDR1 SNHLY, CDR2 FYNNEI. Trimming took 6 bases from V and 5 from J, leaving 14 bases between them. This CDR3 comprises 14 residues. DNA for the CDR3: TGTGCCAGCAGACCGACAGCAGGGCACAATGAGCAGTTCTTC. Translated, it gives CASRPTAGHNEQFF. Full variable domain (rest looked up from reference TRBV2 and TRBJ2-1): EPEVTQTPSHQVTQMGQEVILRCVPISNHLYFYWYRQILGQKVEFLVSFYNNEISEKSEIFDDQFSVERPDGSNFTLKIRSTKLEDSAMYFCASRPTAGHNEQFFGPGTRLTVL.

This clonotype has ten or more counts. The J gene is TRBJ2-1, the V gene TRBV9; perhaps D is TRBD1 or TRBD2 (6 bases each). Per the germline V gene, CDR1 is SGDLS and CDR2 is YYNGEE. The CDR3 runs 14 residues. Trimming stripped 3 bases from V and 2 bases from J, with 9 bases between. CDR3 in DNA: TGTGCCAGCAGCGAAGGGGGGACCTACAATGAGCAGTTCTTC. It is translated as CASSEGGTYNEQFF.

This chain joins TRBV12-3 or TRBV12-4 and TRBJ1-1; D gene unclear. V lost 6 bases and J lost 5, with 13 bases in between. The CDR3 extends over 13 amino acids. The DNA for the CDR3 is TGTGCCAGCAGCCTCGTCTTGGGAACTGAAGCTTTCTTT. Translating gives CASSLVLGTEAFF.

This clonotype came up many times. The chain is built from TRBV9 and TRBJ1-5; D not resolved. CDR1 and CDR2 (germline): SGDLS, YYNGEE. The V gene lost 4 bases and the J gene lost 4 bases, with 15 bases spanning the gap. The CDR3 contains 15 residues. CDR3 DNA: TGTGCCAGCAGCTCTATTACCCGAGAGAATCAGCCCCAGCATTTT. Translated, it gives CASSSITRENQPQHF.

The V call is TRBV4-3, the J call TRBJ2-1; 12 nucleotides line up with TRBD2. The CDR3 has 18 residues. Germline values: CDR1 LGHNA, CDR2 YSLEER. J was trimmed by 9 bases and V by 0 bases; bases with no gene match: 12. The CDR3: CASSQDPPPSGGAIEQFF. The CDR3 DNA is TGCGCCAGCAGCCAAGACCCTCCGCCTAGCGGGGGGGCTATTGAGCAGTTCTTC.

The chain links TRBV6-5 to TRBJ1-6; no definite D call. V lost 2 bases and J lost 6, with 2 bases in between. CDR1 and CDR2 from the germline V gene are MNHEY and SVGAGI. This CDR3 is 12 amino acids long. The chain's CDR3 is CASSYTNSPLHF. The CDR3, as DNA: TGTGCCAGCAGTTACACTAATTCACCCCTCCACTTT.

A few counts support this clonotype. This chain links TRBV5-1 with TRBJ1-5; D possibly corresponds to TRBD1 (5 bases). Germline CDR1 reads SGHRS; CDR2 reads YFSETQ. Trimming took 0 bases from V and 7 from J, leaving 14 bases between them. CDR3 length: 15 amino acids. The CDR3 region is CASSLDSARGQPQHF. The CDR3 DNA is TGCGCCAGCAGCTTGGATTCCGCGAGGGGACAGCCCCAGCATTTT.

This clonotype came up many times. The chain carries TRBV12-3 or TRBV12-4 and TRBJ1-2, with D perhaps TRBD1 (6 bases). Trimming pared 2 bases from V and 3 bases from J, leaving 13 bases between. The CDR3 totals 15 residues. CDR3 amino acids: CASSLSARGYYGYTF. The CDR3 nucleotides are TGTGCCAGCAGTTTATCGGCCAGGGGATACTATGGCTACACCTTC.

The chain combines TRBV18 with TRBJ2-2; the D gene is possibly TRBD1 (5 bases). This CDR3 has 16 amino acids. V was shortened by 0 bases and J by 6 bases, with 14 bases between the two germline ends. CDR1 and CDR2 (germline): KGHSH, LQKENI. CDR3 in DNA: TGTGCCAGCTCACCACCGAAGGCAGGGTACGCCGGGGAGCTGTTTTTT. Protein: CASSPPKAGYAGELFF. The full variable domain, rest sourced from reference TRBV18 and TRBJ2-2, is NAGVMQNPRHLVRRRGQEARLRCSPMKGHSHVYWYRQLPEEGLKFMVYLQKENIIDESGMPKERFSAEFPKEGPSILRIQQVVRGDSAAYFCASSPPKAGYAGELFFGEGSRLTVL.

A few counts support this clonotype. DNA of the CDR3: TGCGCCAGCAGCCCGGCCAGGGGATACCCGCAGACCCAGTACTTC. It encodes CASSPARGYPQTQYF. The J gene is TRBJ2-5, the V gene TRBV5-1, with D possibly being TRBD1 (6 bases). Germline V gene lookup returns CDR1 SGHRS and CDR2 YFSETQ. The V and J ends lost 4 bases and 6 bases respectively, with 19 bases between them. The CDR3 sequence is 15 residues long.

In its sample, this clonotype was seen many times. The rearrangement joins TRBV12-3 or TRBV12-4 to TRBJ1-1; the match to TRBD1 covers 7 bases. CDR3 length equals 16 residues. The trim removed 1 base at V and 4 bases at J, leaving 9 bases unmatched. CDR3 amino acids: CASSLGGGSGGTEAFF. CDR3 nucleotide sequence: TGTGCCAGCAGTTTAGGAGGGGGATCAGGGGGCACTGAAGCTTTCTTT.

As regards this clonotype: The conserved final phenylalanine or tryptophan is absent from the CDR3, which likely points to a read error. This sequence joins TRBV7-9 and TRBJ1-1; 8 bases are a match to TRBD1. The CDR3 totals 14 residues. V lost 5 bases to trimming and J lost 4 bases; unmatched junction nucleotides: 6. Germline V gene data show CDR1 as SEHNR and CDR2 as FQNEAQ (reference sequence). The CDR3, as DNA: TGTGCCAGCAGCGACAGGGGATCTGTCACTGAAGCTTTCTAT. Its translation is CASSDRGSVTEAFY.